Listed below are T cell receptor beta chains from one sample, sequenced in a study of early T cells in non-severe SARS-CoV-2 infection. In TCRdb, the 5' RACE reads were re-called with MiXCR into one record per CDR3 protein. The table lists 65,000 to 80,000 distinct CDR3 sequences, roughly 12% of them singletons, with approximately 4.5% in the top ten. The sample comprised whole blood. The receptors come from an adult who was a healthcare worker with PCR-confirmed SARS-CoV-2 infection or an uninfected control (not recorded which). Both conserved end residues are trimmed from each CDR3.

CDR3aa | j_gene | v_gene | len
ASSLGDRDYNEQF | TRBJ2-1 | TRBV7-9 | 13
ASSTRGQGGREQY | TRBJ2-7 | TRBV6-5 | 13
ASSYPTGRGYEQY | TRBJ2-7 | TRBV12-3/TRBV12-4 | 13
SAPRAGGSYEQY | TRBJ2-7 | TRBV20-1 | 12
ASSPRDLTYGYT | TRBJ1-2 | TRBV3-1 | 12
AIQTGNYGYT | TRBJ1-2 | TRBV7-9 | 10
ASSQGRFRTYNEQF | TRBJ2-1 | TRBV14 | 14
ASTRLLSSTDTQY | TRBJ2-3 | TRBV7-2 | 13
ATVPSGGARAEQF | TRBJ2-1 | TRBV21-1 | 13
ASSQGTPGTYEQY | TRBJ2-7 | TRBV4-2 | 13
ASTLTGIRSGNTIY | TRBJ1-3 | TRBV7-9 | 14
ASSYSTRDTQY | TRBJ2-5 | TRBV6-6 | 11
ADIPRDRPYEQY | TRBJ2-7 | TRBV9 | 12
ASSPLDTQY | TRBJ2-3 | TRBV7-8 | 9
ASSLLPTGPLGTEAF | TRBJ1-1 | TRBV5-5 | 15
AWLGGEQF | TRBJ2-1 | TRBV30 | 8
ASSFLVGTGGDDGYT | TRBJ1-2 | TRBV12-3/TRBV12-4 | 15
ASQGEGNSPLH | TRBJ1-6 | TRBV9 | 11
ASSSTPRGTGELF | TRBJ2-2 | TRBV11-2 | 13
ASGTAAYNSPLH | TRBJ1-6 | TRBV12-3/TRBV12-4 | 12
ASSVGDGTYEQY | TRBJ2-7 | TRBV9 | 12
ASSDGQAPEQY | TRBJ2-7 | TRBV10-1 | 11
ASSYAVGRSNEKLF | TRBJ1-4 | TRBV6-6 | 14
ASSLETGGYEQY | TRBJ2-7 | TRBV5-1 | 12
ASSYSFSNQPQH | TRBJ1-5 | TRBV6-2/TRBV6-3 | 12
SVTQGQEKLF | TRBJ1-4 | TRBV29-1 | 10
ATSDRASGISNEQF | TRBJ2-1 | TRBV24-1 | 14
ASSLGSRPTEAF | TRBJ1-1 | TRBV7-9 | 12
ASSPSWGALGLNTQY | TRBJ2-3 | TRBV7-9 | 15
ASSLALAGGPQY | TRBJ2-7 | TRBV7-2 | 12
ASSYPKSQY | TRBJ2-3 | TRBV6-5 | 9
ASSLDRGGQPQH | TRBJ1-5 | TRBV6-5 | 12
ASSKSGQPNEQF | TRBJ2-1 | TRBV19 | 12
AYCTGAGVNQPQH | TRBJ1-5 | TRBV30 | 13
ASSPREVAGGDTQY | TRBJ2-3 | TRBV9 | 14
ASSVSGGLSYEQY | TRBJ2-7 | TRBV18 | 13
ASSYRRQIYEQF | TRBJ2-1 | TRBV6-5 | 12
ASSETRDRGPEAF | TRBJ1-1 | TRBV10-1 | 13
ASSKRQGGYNSPLH | TRBJ1-6 | TRBV7-9 | 14
AIMGLGSNEQF | TRBJ2-1 | TRBV10-3 | 11
ASSHRGLRRRSYEQY | TRBJ2-7 | TRBV3-1 | 15
ASSADSPYINEQF | TRBJ2-1 | TRBV9 | 13
ASSQEPYKNTGELF | TRBJ2-2 | TRBV4-1 | 14
ASSWDRGTGELF | TRBJ2-2 | TRBV11-1 | 12
ASSSGQGSSYEQY | TRBJ2-7 | TRBV7-9 | 13
ASSHLVRVGLNTEAF | TRBJ1-1 | TRBV3-1 | 15